The 19 T cell receptor beta chains below all came from one sample that was sequenced in a study of T cell responses to AZD1222 COVID-19 vaccine (dated by TCRdb to the early 2020s). The time point label, as the study defines it: baseline before first vaccination. Libraries were made using the immunoSEQ multiplex PCR assay. TCRdb limited this immuneACCESS table to in-frame rearrangements with V and J called. A share of clones is missing; checked studies link under half to unresolved V genes, and the rest is unexplained. This sample is represented by about 140,000 clones; 80% to 95% of them were singletons. Over 1.5% of the sample comes from the top ten. Here the sequenced sample was peripheral blood, taken on day 0 of AZD1222 vaccination. The receptors come from an adult in good health.

The chain couples TRBV6-4 to TRBJ2-7; weak D call: TRBD2 (6 bases). From germline, CDR1 is MRHNA and CDR2 SNTAGT. CDR3 length equals 18 residues. Trimming took 6 bases from V and 2 from J, leaving 26 bases between them. Here the CDR3 DNA reads TGTGCCAGCAGGAGACTAGTTACATCTCCTTCACCACCCTACGAGCAGTACTTC. Encoded protein: CASRRLVTSPSPPYEQYF.

This chain connects TRBV6-1 to TRBJ1-5; no clear D. The germline V and J ends were trimmed by 1 base and 0 bases, with 7 bases remaining between them. CDR1 MNHNS and CDR2 SASEGT come from the germline V gene. The CDR3 loop spans 15 amino acids. The CDR3 loop reads CASSEGQFSNQPQHF. CDR3 nucleotides: TGTGCCAGCAGTGAAGGGCAATTTAGCAATCAGCCCCAGCATTTT.

The chain links TRBV5-6 to TRBJ1-2; the D is unclear. The V end was cut by 0 bases, the J end by 3 bases, with 12 bases between. From germline, CDR1 is SGHDT and CDR2 YYEEEE. The CDR3 is 15 amino acids. The CDR3 bases are TGTGCCAGCAGCTTGGGTGAGGGATCCTACTATGGCTACACCTTC. Translated: CASSLGEGSYYGYTF.

The chain has TRBV6-5 and TRBJ2-7; D remains unclear. This CDR3 spans 14 amino acids. V lost 10 bases, J lost 4 bases, and 20 bases lay in between. The V gene's germline CDR1 is MNHEY and CDR2 SVGAGI. The CDR3 DNA follows: TGTGCCATCTCGGACGAAAGGATTTTGTACGAGCAGTACTTC. Translating gives CAISDERILYEQYF.

This chain connects TRBV6-5 to TRBJ1-4, with TRBD1 matching 10 bases. This CDR3 spans 15 amino acids. Trimming cost V 2 bases and J 4 bases; bases outside gene matches: 1. CDR1 MNHEY and CDR2 SVGAGI come from the germline V gene. The CDR3 sequence is CASSYRDRGNEKLFF. CDR3 sequence (DNA): TGTGCCAGCAGTTACCGGGACAGGGGTAATGAAAAACTGTTTTTT.

The genes are TRBV29-1 and TRBJ1-1; no clear D. Trimming shortened V by 3 bases and J by 0 bases, and 8 bases separated the two germline ends. Germline values: CDR1 SQVTM, CDR2 ANQGSEA. The CDR3 extends over 13 amino acids. In DNA, the CDR3 is TGCAGCGTTGATAGGAACTTGAACACTGAAGCTTTCTTT. This gives the protein CSVDRNLNTEAFF.

The chain is built from TRBV13 and TRBJ1-5; D is uncertain. The CDR3 is made up of 14 amino acids. Germline assignment: CDR1 PRHDT and CDR2 FYEKMQ (reference sequence). Trimming left V 0 bases short and J 2 bases short, with 5 bases between. CDR3 bases: TGTGCCAGCAGCTTAGGGAGGGGCAATCAGCCCCAGCATTTT. It translates to CASSLGRGNQPQHF.

This clone came up many times. The chain's CDR3 is CASSHTGKNEQYF. In nucleotides, the CDR3 is TGCGCCAGCAGCCATACGGGAAAGAACGAGCAGTACTTC. V and J are TRBV4-1 and TRBJ2-7; perhaps TRBD2 as D (5 bases). The germline V gene encodes CDR1 MGHRA and CDR2 YSYEKL. This CDR3 region has 13 residues. V was cut by 3 bases and J by 5 bases, with 11 bases left in between.

V gene TRBV28 combines with J gene TRBJ1-2; 10 bases fit TRBD1. CDR1 is MDHEN, CDR2 SYDVKM, per germline. The junction had 9 bases not matched to a gene; V was cut back by 6 bases and J by 8 bases. The CDR3 sequence is 14 residues long. The CDR3 loop reads CASSRPGQGRGYTF. CDR3 DNA: TGTGCCAGCAGCCGGCCGGGACAGGGGAGGGGCTACACCTTC.

The chain links TRBV29-1 to TRBJ2-5; D unclear. This CDR3 has 13 residues. The germline V gene has CDR1 SQVTM and CDR2 ANQGSEA. Trimming cost V 3 bases and J 4 bases, with 12 bases left between them. The CDR3 sequence: CSVDTAGRETQYF. The CDR3 bases are TGCAGCGTTGATACGGCAGGCCGAGAGACCCAGTACTTC. Using reference TRBV29-1 and TRBJ2-5 for the parts outside the CDR3, the full variable domain is SAVISQKPSRDICQRGTSLTIQCQVDSQVTMMFWYRQQPGQSLTLIATANQGSEATYESGFVIDKFPISRPNLTFSTLTVSNMSPEDSSIYLCSVDTAGRETQYFGPGTRLLVL.

This clone was picked up a small number of times. The genes are TRBV11-2 and TRBJ2-2, with no clear D. V gave up 0 bases and J gave up 6 bases, with 17 bases separating them. The CDR3 totals 17 residues. Per germline, CDR1 SGHAT and CDR2 FQNNGV. The CDR3 spells CASSLDRGRLSAGELFF. The CDR3 nucleotides are TGTGCCAGCAGCTTAGATCGTGGCAGGCTCAGCGCCGGGGAGCTGTTTTTT.

CDR3 DNA: TGTGCCAGCAGTTTCATCGGGGAAATCGTCAATGAGCAGTTCTTC. Its protein is CASSFIGEIVNEQFF. The V call is TRBV28, the J call TRBJ2-1, with D possibly being TRBD2 (5 bases). The CDR3 is made up of 15 amino acids. Germline-derived CDR1 and CDR2 are MDHEN and SYDVKM. V dropped 3 bases and J dropped 6 bases, with 15 bases sitting between them. The whole variable domain, remainder taken from reference TRBV28 and TRBJ2-1, is DVKVTQSSRYLVKRTGEKVFLECVQDMDHENMFWYRQDPGLGLRLIYFSYDVKMKEKGDIPEGYSVSREKKERFSLILESASTNQTSMYLCASSFIGEIVNEQFFGPGTRLTVL.

The chain uses TRBV27 and TRBJ2-5; D may be TRBD1 (5 bases). The CDR3 has 14 residues. Between the trimmed V and J ends, which lost 3 bases and 2 bases, there was a span of 10 bases. Germline V gene data show CDR1 as MNHEY and CDR2 as SMNVEV (reference sequence). CDR3 loop: CASSFTGFQETQYF. Here the CDR3 DNA reads TGTGCCAGCAGTTTCACAGGATTTCAAGAGACCCAGTACTTC.

V and J are TRBV5-1 and TRBJ1-4; D is uncertain. The CDR3 sequence is 19 residues long. CDR1 is SGHRS, CDR2 YFSETQ, per germline. Trimming removed 0 bases from V and 3 bases from J, with 21 bases in between. The CDR3 sequence is CASSLAGRQEGAANEKLFF. The CDR3 DNA reads TGCGCCAGCAGCTTGGCGGGTCGGCAGGAAGGAGCAGCTAATGAAAAACTGTTTTTT.

J is TRBJ2-1 and V is TRBV5-1; 11 bases align to TRBD1. Trimming at V came to 3 bases and at J to 8 bases, leaving 4 bases not matched to a gene. The CDR3 runs to 14 residues. The germline gives CDR1 SGHRS, CDR2 YFSETQ. For the CDR3, the DNA is TGCGCCAGCAGCTCTTGGACAGGGGGCCATGAGCAGTTCTTC. It codes for CASSSWTGGHEQFF.

The chain uses TRBV28 and TRBJ2-1; 7 bases map to TRBD2. V lost 6 bases to trimming and J lost 4 bases; unmatched junction nucleotides: 9. Germline CDR1 is MDHEN and CDR2 is SYDVKM. The CDR3 is made up of 15 amino acids. In DNA form, the CDR3 reads TGTGCCAGCAGACTCTTCCGGGGACTATACAATGAGCAGTTCTTC. It translates to CASRLFRGLYNEQFF.

To note about this clone: The junction departs from the called germline gene at one end, perhaps through a read error. V and J are TRBV7-7 and TRBJ2-1; 9 bases agree with TRBD2. Germline V gives CDR1 SSHAT, CDR2 FNYEAQ (reference sequence). The CDR3 length is 15 residues. For the CDR3, the DNA is TGTGCTAGCAGCTTCACCCTAGCGGGGTACAATGAGCAGTTCTTC. Its protein is CASSFTLAGYNEQFF.

This chain connects TRBV18 to TRBJ1-5; D possibly corresponds to TRBD1 (6 bases). V lost 4 bases to trimming and J lost 6 bases, with 16 bases between them. This CDR3 has 15 amino acids. Per germline, CDR1 KGHSH and CDR2 LQKENI. The CDR3 loop reads CASSQGHPEGQPQHF. The DNA of the CDR3 is TGTGCCAGCTCACAGGGACACCCCGAAGGTCAGCCCCAGCATTTT.

The rearrangement joins TRBV5-6 to TRBJ2-1; 8 positions agree with TRBD2. The CDR3 runs to 16 residues. Germline CDR1 and CDR2: SGHDT and YYEEEE. The V and J ends lost 4 bases and 8 bases, in that order; junction bases with no gene match: 14. Here the CDR3 reads CASSLIRGLVADEQFF. In DNA, the CDR3 is TGTGCCAGCAGCCTTATAAGGGGACTAGTCGCAGATGAGCAGTTCTTC.